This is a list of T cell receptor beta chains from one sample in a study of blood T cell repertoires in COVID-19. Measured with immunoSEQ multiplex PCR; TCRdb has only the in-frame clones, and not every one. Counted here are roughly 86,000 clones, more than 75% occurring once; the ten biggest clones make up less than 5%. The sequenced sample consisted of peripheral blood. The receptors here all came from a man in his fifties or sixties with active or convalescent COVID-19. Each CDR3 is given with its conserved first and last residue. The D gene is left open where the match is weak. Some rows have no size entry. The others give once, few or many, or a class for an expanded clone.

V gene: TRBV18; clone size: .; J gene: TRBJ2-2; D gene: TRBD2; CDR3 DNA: TGTGCCAGCTCACCCCGGACACTAGCGGGATCCACCGGGGAGCTGTTTTTT; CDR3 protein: CASSPRTLAGSTGELFF
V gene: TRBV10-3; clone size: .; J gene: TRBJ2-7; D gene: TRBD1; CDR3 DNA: TGTGCCATCAGCGCCCACGACAGGGAAGCAAACTACGAGCAGTACTTC; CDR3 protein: CAISAHDREANYEQYF
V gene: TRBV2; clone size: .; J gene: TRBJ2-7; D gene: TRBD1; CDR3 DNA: TGTGCCAGCAGTTCCGGGACAGGGGGAAGCGAGCAGTACTTC; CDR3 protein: CASSSGTGGSEQYF
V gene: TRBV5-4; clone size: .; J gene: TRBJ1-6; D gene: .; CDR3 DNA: TGTGCCAGCAGCTTGCAGGAGGATTCACCCCTCCACTTT; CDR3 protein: CASSLQEDSPLHF
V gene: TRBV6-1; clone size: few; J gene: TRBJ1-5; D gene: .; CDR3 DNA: TGTGCCAGCAGTGATGGAGGGGCTAGCAATCAGCCCCAGCATTTT; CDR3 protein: CASSDGGASNQPQHF
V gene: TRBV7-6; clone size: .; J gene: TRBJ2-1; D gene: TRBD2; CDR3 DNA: TGTGCCAGCAGTCTTAGGACTAGCGGGGTCTACAATGAGCAGTTCTTC; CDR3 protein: CASSLRTSGVYNEQFF
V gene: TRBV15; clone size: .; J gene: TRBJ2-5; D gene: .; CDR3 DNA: TGTGCCACCAGCAGAGATCGGGGACAAGAGACCCAGTACTTC; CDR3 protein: CATSRDRGQETQYF
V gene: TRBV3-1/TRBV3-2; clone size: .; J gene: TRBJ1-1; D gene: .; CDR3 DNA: TGTGCCAGCAGCCAAGGAGTCGGGAGTTCTGAAGCTTTCTTT; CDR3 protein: CASSQGVGSSEAFF
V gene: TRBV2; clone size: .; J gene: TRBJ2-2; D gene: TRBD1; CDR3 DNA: TGTGCCAGCAGCGGCACAGGGGGCATGACCGGGGAGCTGTTTTTT; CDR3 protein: CASSGTGGMTGELFF
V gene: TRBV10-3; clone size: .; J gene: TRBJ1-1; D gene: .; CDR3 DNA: TGTGCCATCAGTGAAGGAACAGGGCGCGGGACTGAAGCTTTCTTT; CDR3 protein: CAISEGTGRGTEAFF
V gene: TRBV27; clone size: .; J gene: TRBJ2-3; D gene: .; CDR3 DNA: TGTGCCAGCAGTTATACAGGGCCCACAGATACGCAGTATTTT; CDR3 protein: CASSYTGPTDTQYF
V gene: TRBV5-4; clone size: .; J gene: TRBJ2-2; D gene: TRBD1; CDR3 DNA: TGTGCCAGCAGCCTGGACAGGGTGAACACCGGGGAGCTGTTTTTT; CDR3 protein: CASSLDRVNTGELFF
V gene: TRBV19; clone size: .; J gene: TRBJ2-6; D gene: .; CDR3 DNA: TGTGCCAGTAGTATTTACAGGGCTGGGGCCAACGTCCTGACTTTC; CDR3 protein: CASSIYRAGANVLTF
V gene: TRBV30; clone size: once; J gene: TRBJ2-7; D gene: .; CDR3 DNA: TGTGCCTGGGGCAGGTACTACGAGCAGTACTTC; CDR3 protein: CAWGRYYEQYF
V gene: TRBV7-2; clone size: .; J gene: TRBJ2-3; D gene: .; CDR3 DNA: TGTGCCAGCAGCTTAGTCGGCCTTATGACTAGCACAGATACGCAGTATTTT; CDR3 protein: CASSLVGLMTSTDTQYF
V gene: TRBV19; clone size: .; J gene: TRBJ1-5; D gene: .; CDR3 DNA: TGTGCCAGTAGTCCTCGGGGAAAAAATCAGCCCCAGCATTTT; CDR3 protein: CASSPRGKNQPQHF
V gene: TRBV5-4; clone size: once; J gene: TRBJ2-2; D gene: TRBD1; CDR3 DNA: TGTGCCAGCAGCTGGGGACAGGGGGCGCGAACCGGGGAGCTGTTTTTT; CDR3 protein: CASSWGQGARTGELFF
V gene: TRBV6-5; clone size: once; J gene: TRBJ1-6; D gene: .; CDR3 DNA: TGTGCCAGCAGTTACGACGAGCAGGGATCACCCCTCCACTTT; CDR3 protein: CASSYDEQGSPLHF
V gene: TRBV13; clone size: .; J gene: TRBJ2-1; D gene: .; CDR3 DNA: TGTGCCAGCAGCTTCCACAGGCCAAACAATGAGCAGTTCTTC; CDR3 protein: CASSFHRPNNEQFF
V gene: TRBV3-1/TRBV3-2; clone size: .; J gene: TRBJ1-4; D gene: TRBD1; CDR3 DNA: TGTGCCAGCAGCCGATTCGACAGGGATAATGAAAAACTGTTTTTT; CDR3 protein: CASSRFDRDNEKLFF
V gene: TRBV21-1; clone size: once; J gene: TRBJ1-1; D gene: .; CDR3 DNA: TGTGCCAGCAGGCGGGACAGCCCCCTTATGAACACTGAAGCTTTCTTT; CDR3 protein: CASRRDSPLMNTEAFF
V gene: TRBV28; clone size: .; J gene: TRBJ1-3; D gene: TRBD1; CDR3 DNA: TGTGCCAGCAGGACAGGGAACTCTGGAAACACCATATATTTT; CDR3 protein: CASRTGNSGNTIYF
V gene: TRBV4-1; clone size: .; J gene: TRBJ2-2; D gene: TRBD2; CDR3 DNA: TGCGCCAGCAGCCAAGACTCGACTAGCGGGGGGTTATCCGGGGAGCTGTTTTTT; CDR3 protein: CASSQDSTSGGLSGELFF
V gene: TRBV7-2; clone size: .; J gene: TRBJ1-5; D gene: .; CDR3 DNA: TGTGCCAGCAGCTTAGGCAGGGGCGCTCAGCCCCAGCATTTT; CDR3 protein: CASSLGRGAQPQHF
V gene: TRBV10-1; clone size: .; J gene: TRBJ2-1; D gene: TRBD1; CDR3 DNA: TGCGCCAGCAGTGAGTCGGGGACAGGGAAACTCAATGAGCAGTTCTTC; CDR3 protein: CASSESGTGKLNEQFF
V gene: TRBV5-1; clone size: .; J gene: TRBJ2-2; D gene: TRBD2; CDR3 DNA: TGCGCCAGCAGCTCGACTAGCGGGGGGAACACCGGGGAGCTGTTTTTT; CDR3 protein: CASSSTSGGNTGELFF
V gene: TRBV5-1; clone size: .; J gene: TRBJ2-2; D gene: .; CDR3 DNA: TGCGCCAGCAGTTGGGACTTAACGACCGGGGAGCTGTTTTTT; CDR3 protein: CASSWDLTTGELFF
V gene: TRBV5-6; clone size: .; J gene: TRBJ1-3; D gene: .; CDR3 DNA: TGTGCCAGCAGCTCCTTACTGGCGGGACTCTCTGGAAACACCATATATTTT; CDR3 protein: CASSSLLAGLSGNTIYF
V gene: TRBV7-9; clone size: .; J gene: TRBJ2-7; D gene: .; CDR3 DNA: TGTGCCAGCAGCTCGACAGGCCACGAGCAGTACTTC; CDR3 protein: CASSSTGHEQYF
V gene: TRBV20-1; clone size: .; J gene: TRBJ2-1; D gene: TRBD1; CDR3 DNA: TGCAGTGCTAGTCCACCACCGGGACAGGGGAGCTCCTACAATGAGCAGTTCTTC; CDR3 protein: CSASPPPGQGSSYNEQFF
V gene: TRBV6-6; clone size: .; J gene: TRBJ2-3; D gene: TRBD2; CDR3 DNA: TGTGCCAGCAGTAGTCGGGCTAGCGGGGGGTCGGGTACGCAGTATTTT; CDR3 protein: CASSSRASGGSGTQYF
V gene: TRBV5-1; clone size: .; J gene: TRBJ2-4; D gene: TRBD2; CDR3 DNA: TGCGCCAGCAGCTCGACTAGCGGGGGCTTAGGAAACATTCAGTACTTC; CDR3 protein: CASSSTSGGLGNIQYF
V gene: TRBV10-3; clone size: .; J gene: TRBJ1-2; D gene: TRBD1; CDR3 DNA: TGTGCCATCAGTGGTCGGACAGGGGGCAACTATGGCTACACCTTC; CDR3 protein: CAISGRTGGNYGYTF
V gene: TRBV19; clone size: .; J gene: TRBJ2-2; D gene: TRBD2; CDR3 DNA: TGTGCCAGTAGTACTTCGGGGGGGACCGGGGAGCTGTTTTTT; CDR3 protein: CASSTSGGTGELFF
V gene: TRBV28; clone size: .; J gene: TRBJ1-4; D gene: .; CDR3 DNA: TGTGCCAGCAGTTTTCCGGGGGGATCCAATGAAAAACTGTTTTTT; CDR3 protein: CASSFPGGSNEKLFF
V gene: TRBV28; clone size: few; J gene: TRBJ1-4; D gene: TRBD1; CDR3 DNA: TGTGCCAGCAGTCGACCGGACAGGGGCGAAAAACTGTTTTTT; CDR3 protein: CASSRPDRGEKLFF
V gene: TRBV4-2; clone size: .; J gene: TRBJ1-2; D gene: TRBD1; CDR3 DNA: TGTGCCAGCAGCCAAGGGACAGGGATAGGGGAGGGCTACACCTTC; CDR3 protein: CASSQGTGIGEGYTF
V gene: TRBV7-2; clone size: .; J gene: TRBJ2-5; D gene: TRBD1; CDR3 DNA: TGTGCCAGCAGCGCAGGTGCTGGACAGGATGGAGTCCGAGAGACCCAGTACTTC; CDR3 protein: CASSAGAGQDGVRETQYF
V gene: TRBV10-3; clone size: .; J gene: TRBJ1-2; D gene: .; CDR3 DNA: TGTGCCATCAGTGAGGAGGGCAGCCTTGGCTACACCTTC; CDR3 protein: CAISEEGSLGYTF
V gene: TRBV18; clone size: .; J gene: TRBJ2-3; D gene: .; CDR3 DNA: TGTGCCAGCTCACCACCGCCTATCACAGATACGCAGTATTTT; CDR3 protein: CASSPPPITDTQYF
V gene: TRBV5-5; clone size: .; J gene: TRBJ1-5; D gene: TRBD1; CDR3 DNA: TGTGCCAGCAGCTCCAGGGGACAGGGGGTTAATCAGCCCCAGCATTTT; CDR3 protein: CASSSRGQGVNQPQHF
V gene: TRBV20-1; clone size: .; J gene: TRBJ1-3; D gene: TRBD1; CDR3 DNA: TGCAGTGCTAGTGGACAGGGTTCGTTCGGAAACACCATATATTTT; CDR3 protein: CSASGQGSFGNTIYF
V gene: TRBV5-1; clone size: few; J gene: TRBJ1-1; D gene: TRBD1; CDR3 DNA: TGCGCCAGCAGCGGTGCAGGGGGGACGAACACTGAAGCTTTCTTT; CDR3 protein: CASSGAGGTNTEAFF
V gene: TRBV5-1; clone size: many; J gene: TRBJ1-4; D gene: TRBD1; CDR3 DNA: TGCGCCAGCAGCTTGACGGGGGACAGGGAACTGTTTTTT; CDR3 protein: CASSLTGDRELFF
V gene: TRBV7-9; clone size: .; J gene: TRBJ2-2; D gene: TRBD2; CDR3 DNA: TGTGCCAGCCTTCCTAGCGGGGGGGCCGGGGAGCTGTTTTTT; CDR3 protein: CASLPSGGAGELFF
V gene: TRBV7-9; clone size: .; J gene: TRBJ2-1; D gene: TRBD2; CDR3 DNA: TGTGCCAGCAGCTTAGCGCGTCTAGCGGGGGGGGATCAGTTCTTC; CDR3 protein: CASSLARLAGGDQFF